The 8 T cell receptor beta chains in this list originate from one sample, sequenced in a study of cytomegalovirus exposure and HLA in healthy donors. A multiplex PCR was run with 60 Vbeta primers and 13 Jbeta primers. TCRdb's copy holds only in-frame clones and misses some; the assay was immunoSEQ multiplex PCR. The sample has 100,000 to 120,000 clones; 75% to 90% are singletons. Sequenced input: PBMCs. All receptors come from a man aged 25-40 years in good health and CMV-seropositive.

V gene TRBV5-6 combines with J gene TRBJ2-1; no firm D call. Germline V gene data show CDR1 as SGHDT and CDR2 as YYEEEE. With 2 bases removed from V and 9 bases from J, the gap between germline ends came to 9 bases. CDR3 size: 12 residues. The CDR3 protein is CASSFPSREQFF. The DNA of the CDR3 is TGTGCCAGCAGCTTCCCGAGTCGTGAGCAGTTCTTC.

This chain uses TRBV2 with TRBJ2-2; possibly TRBD1 for D (6 bases). There are 15 residues in the CDR3. The germline V gene encodes CDR1 SNHLY and CDR2 FYNNEI. The germline V and J ends were trimmed by 7 bases and 0 bases, with 12 bases remaining between them. The DNA of the CDR3 is TGTGCCAGCACCCTAGACAGGACGAACACCGGGGAGCTGTTTTTT. Translation: CASTLDRTNTGELFF.

V and J are TRBV12-5 and TRBJ2-2; TRBD2 might be the D (6 bases). The germline V and J ends were trimmed by 6 bases and 5 bases, with 16 bases remaining between them. Germline CDR1 is LGHNT and CDR2 is FRNRAP. This CDR3 region has 15 residues. The CDR3 DNA is TGTGCTAGTGGCCCCCGAGGCGGGACTACCGGGGAGCTGTTTTTT. Protein: CASGPRGGTTGELFF.

This clone was counted between two and nine times. The gene calls are TRBV19 and TRBJ1-5, with D maybe TRBD1 (5 bases). Trimming took 6 bases from V and 7 from J, leaving 16 bases between them. The CDR3 consists of 14 residues. Germline CDR1 is LNHDA and CDR2 is SQIVND (reference sequence). In DNA, the CDR3 is TGTGCCAGTAGCCTTCAGGGTTTGGGGCAGCCCCAGCATTTT. Translating gives CASSLQGLGQPQHF.

This chain uses TRBV28 with TRBJ2-7; TRBD1 matches at 7 bases. V was clipped by 5 bases and J by 1 base; unmatched bases: 5. CDR1 is MDHEN and CDR2 is SYDVKM in the germline V gene. The CDR3 runs to 14 residues. In DNA form, the CDR3 reads TGTGCCAGCAGTGAGAACAGGGGTTCCTACGAGCAGTACTTC. Amino acids: CASSENRGSYEQYF.

The chain links TRBV7-8 to TRBJ2-1, with 12 bases fitting TRBD2. The CDR3 totals 15 residues. V dropped 5 bases and J dropped 9; count of bases not matched to a gene: 8. CDR1 and CDR2 from the germline V gene are SGHVS and FQNEAQ. The CDR3 loop reads CASSITSGGYGEQFF. The CDR3 DNA follows: TGTGCCAGCAGCATAACTAGCGGGGGGTATGGTGAGCAGTTCTTC.

This clone was found a few times. The chain uses TRBV19 and TRBJ1-5, with 9 bases that match TRBD1. Trimming cost V 6 bases and J 4 bases; bases outside gene matches: 7. This CDR3 has 15 amino acids. Germline assignment: CDR1 LNHDA and CDR2 SQIVND (reference sequence). The CDR3 here is CASRLTGGLNQPQHF. CDR3 sequence (DNA): TGTGCCAGTAGGCTCACAGGGGGCCTTAATCAGCCCCAGCATTTT.

This clone has more than one count but fewer than ten. The chain has TRBV2 and TRBJ1-3; TRBD1 is a possible D gene (5 bases). Trimming took 8 bases from V and 0 from J, leaving 11 bases between them. Germline assignment: CDR1 SNHLY and CDR2 FYNNEI. The CDR3 runs to 14 residues. CDR3 sequence (DNA): TGTGCCAGCGCGGACGGACACTCTGGAAACACCATATATTTT. Protein: CASADGHSGNTIYF. Variable domain in full (rest from reference TRBV2 and TRBJ1-3): EPEVTQTPSHQVTQMGQEVILRCVPISNHLYFYWYRQILGQKVEFLVSFYNNEISEKSEIFDDQFSVERPDGSNFTLKIRSTKLEDSAMYFCASADGHSGNTIYFGEGSWLTVV.